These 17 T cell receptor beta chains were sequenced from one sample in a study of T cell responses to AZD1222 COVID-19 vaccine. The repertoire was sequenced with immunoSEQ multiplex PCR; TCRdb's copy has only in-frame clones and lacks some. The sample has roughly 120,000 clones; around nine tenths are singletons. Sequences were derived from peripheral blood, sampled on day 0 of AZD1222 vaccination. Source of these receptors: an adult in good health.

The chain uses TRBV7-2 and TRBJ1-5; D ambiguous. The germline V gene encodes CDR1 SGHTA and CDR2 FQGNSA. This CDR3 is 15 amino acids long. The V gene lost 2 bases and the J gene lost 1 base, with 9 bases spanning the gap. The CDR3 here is CASSLQGWSNQPQHF. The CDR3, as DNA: TGTGCCAGCAGCTTACAAGGGTGGAGCAATCAGCCCCAGCATTTT.

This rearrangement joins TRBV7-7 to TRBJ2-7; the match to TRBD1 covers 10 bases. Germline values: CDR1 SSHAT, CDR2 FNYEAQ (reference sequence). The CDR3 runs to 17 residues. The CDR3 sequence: CASALGTGESGTYEQYF. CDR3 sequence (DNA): TGTGCTAGCGCCCTCGGGACAGGGGAATCAGGAACCTACGAGCAGTACTTC.

The CDR3 spells CASCFSTEQPQHF. The CDR3 DNA follows: TGTGCCAGTTGTTTTTCGACAGAACAGCCCCAGCATTTT. V and J are TRBV19 and TRBJ1-5; possible D gene TRBD1, 5 bases. The V end was cut by 8 bases, the J end by 7 bases, with 15 bases between. The CDR3 covers 13 residues. Germline CDR1 LNHDA, CDR2 SQIVND (reference sequence).

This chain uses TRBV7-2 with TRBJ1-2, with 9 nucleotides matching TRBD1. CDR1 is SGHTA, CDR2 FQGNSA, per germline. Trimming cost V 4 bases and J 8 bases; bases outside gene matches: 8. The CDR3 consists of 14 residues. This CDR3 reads CASSSTGQGKGYTF. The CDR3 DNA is TGTGCCAGCAGCTCGACCGGACAGGGGAAAGGCTACACCTTC.

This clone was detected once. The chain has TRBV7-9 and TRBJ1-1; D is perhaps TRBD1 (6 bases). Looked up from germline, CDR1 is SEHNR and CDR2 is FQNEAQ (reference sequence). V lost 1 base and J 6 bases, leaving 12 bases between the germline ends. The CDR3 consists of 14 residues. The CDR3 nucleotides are TGTGCCAGCAGCTTAGGTGCGGGGGCCCCTGAAGCTTTCTTT. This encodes CASSLGAGAPEAFF. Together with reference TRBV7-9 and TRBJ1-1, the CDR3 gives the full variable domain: DTGVSQNPRHKITKRGQNVTFRCDPISEHNRLYWYRQTLGQGPEFLTYFQNEAQLEKSRLLSDRFSAERPKGSFSTLEIQRTEQGDSAMYLCASSLGAGAPEAFFGQGTRLTVV.

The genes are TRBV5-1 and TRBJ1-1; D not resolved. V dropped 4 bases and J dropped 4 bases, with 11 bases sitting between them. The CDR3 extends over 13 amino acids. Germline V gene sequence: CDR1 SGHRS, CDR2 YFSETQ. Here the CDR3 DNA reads TGCGCCAGCAGCCGAGATCTGAGCACTGAAGCTTTCTTT. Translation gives CASSRDLSTEAFF. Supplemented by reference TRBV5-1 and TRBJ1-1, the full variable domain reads KAGVTQTPRYLIKTRGQQVTLSCSPISGHRSVSWYQQTPGQGLQFLFEYFSETQRNKGNFPGRFSGRQFSNSRSEMNVSTLELGDSALYLCASSRDLSTEAFFGQGTRLTVV.

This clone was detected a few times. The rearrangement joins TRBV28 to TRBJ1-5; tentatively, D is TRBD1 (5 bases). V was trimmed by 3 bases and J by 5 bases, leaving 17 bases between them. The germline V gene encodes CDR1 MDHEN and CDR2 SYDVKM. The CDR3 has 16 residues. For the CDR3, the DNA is TGTGCCAGCAGTTTGGGGGTAACGGCTGAGGATCAGCCCCAGCATTTT. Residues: CASSLGVTAEDQPQHF.

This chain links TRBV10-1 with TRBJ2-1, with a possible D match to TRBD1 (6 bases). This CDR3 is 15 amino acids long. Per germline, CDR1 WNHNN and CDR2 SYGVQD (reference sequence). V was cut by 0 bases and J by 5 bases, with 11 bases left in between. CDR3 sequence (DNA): TGCGCCAGCAGTGAGTCCCAGGGGCGGAACAATGAGCAGTTCTTC. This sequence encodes CASSESQGRNNEQFF.

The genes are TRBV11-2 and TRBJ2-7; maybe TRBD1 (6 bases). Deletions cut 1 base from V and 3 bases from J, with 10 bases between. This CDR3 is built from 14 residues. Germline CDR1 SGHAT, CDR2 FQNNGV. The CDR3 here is CASSLGDTLYEQYF. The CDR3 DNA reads TGTGCCAGCAGCTTAGGGGACACCCTCTACGAGCAGTACTTC.

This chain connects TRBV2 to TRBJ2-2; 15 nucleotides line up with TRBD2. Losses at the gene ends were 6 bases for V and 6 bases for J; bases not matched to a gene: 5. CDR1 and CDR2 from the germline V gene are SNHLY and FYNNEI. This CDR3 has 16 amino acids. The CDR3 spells CASRPGLAGGAGELFF. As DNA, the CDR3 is TGTGCCAGCAGACCTGGACTAGCGGGAGGGGCCGGGGAGCTGTTTTTT.

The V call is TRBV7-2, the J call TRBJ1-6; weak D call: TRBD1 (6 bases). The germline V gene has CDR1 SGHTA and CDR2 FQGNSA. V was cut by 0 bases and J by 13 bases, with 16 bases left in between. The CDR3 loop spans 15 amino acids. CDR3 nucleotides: TGTGCCAGCAGCTTAGCACGGGGGCTTCAATCCCCCCTCCACTTT. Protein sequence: CASSLARGLQSPLHF.

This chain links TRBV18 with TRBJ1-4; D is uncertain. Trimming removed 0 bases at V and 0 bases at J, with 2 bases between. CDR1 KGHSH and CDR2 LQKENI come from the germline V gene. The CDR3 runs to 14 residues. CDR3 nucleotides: TGTGCCAGCTCACCACCGTCAACTAATGAAAAACTGTTTTTT. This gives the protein CASSPPSTNEKLFF.

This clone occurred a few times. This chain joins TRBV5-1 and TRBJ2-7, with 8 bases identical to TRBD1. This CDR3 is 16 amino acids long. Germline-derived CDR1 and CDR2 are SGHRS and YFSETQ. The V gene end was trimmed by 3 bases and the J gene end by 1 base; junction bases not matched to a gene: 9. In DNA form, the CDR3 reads TGCGCCAGCAGCTCGGGGGACAGGATCATATCCTACGAGCAGTACTTC. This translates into CASSSGDRIISYEQYF. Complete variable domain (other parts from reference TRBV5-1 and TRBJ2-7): KAGVTQTPRYLIKTRGQQVTLSCSPISGHRSVSWYQQTPGQGLQFLFEYFSETQRNKGNFPGRFSGRQFSNSRSEMNVSTLELGDSALYLCASSSGDRIISYEQYFGPGTRLTVT.

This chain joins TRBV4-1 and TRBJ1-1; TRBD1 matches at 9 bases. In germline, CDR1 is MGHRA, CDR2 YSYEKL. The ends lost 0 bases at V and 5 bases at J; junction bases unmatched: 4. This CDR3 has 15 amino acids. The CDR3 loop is CASSQEGTGRTEAFF. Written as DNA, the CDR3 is TGCGCCAGCAGCCAAGAGGGGACAGGGAGAACTGAAGCTTTCTTT.

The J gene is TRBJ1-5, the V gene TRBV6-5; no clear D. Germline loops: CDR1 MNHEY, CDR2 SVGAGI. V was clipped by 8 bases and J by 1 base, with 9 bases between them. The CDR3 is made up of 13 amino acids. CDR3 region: CASLLYSNQPQHF. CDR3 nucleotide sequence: TGTGCCAGCCTCCTGTACAGCAATCAGCCCCAGCATTTT.

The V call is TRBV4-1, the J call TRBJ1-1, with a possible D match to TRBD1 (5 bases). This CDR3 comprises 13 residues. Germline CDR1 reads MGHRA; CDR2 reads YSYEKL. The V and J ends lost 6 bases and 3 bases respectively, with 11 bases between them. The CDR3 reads CASRLGLYTEAFF. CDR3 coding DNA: TGCGCCAGCAGACTGGGACTTTACACTGAAGCTTTCTTT.

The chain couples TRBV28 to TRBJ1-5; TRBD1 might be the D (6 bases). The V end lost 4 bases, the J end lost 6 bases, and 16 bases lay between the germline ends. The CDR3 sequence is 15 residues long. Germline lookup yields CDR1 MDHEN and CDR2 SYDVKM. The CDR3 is CASSSGGQFSQPQHF. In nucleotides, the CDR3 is TGTGCCAGCAGTTCTGGGGGGCAGTTCAGTCAGCCCCAGCATTTT.